These 5 T cell receptor beta chains were all obtained from the same sample, sequenced in a study of control samples from healthy donors and cancer patients. Data came from immunoSEQ multiplex PCR; TCRdb stores just in-frame clones and leaves some out. The top ten clones hold around 1.5% of a sample with about 170,000 clones, 90% to 95% of them seen once. Sequenced: blood. The source is a woman aged 25 to 39 in good health.

The chain employs TRBV6-5 and TRBJ1-5, with 11 nucleotides matching TRBD1. From germline, CDR1 is MNHEY and CDR2 SVGAGI. The ends lost 6 bases at V and 6 bases at J; junction bases unmatched: 7. The CDR3 is made up of 15 amino acids. The CDR3 loop reads CASRGQGAVGQPQHF. CDR3 DNA sequence: TGTGCCAGCAGAGGACAGGGGGCGGTGGGTCAGCCCCAGCATTTT.

The table lists this clone with a count of one. The gene calls are TRBV28 and TRBJ1-5; no firm D call. The germline gives CDR1 MDHEN, CDR2 SYDVKM. This CDR3 is 15 amino acids long. The germline V and J ends were trimmed by 6 bases and 0 bases, with 12 bases remaining between them. As DNA, the CDR3 is TGTGCCAGCAGAACTGAGGACGGTAGCAATCAGCCCCAGCATTTT. Protein: CASRTEDGSNQPQHF.

This clone was counted once. The rearrangement joins TRBV4-3 to TRBJ2-1; D call uncertain. CDR3 length: 13 amino acids. Deletions cut 1 base from V and 5 bases from J, with 6 bases between. In germline, CDR1 is LGHNA, CDR2 YSLEER. The CDR3 nucleotides are TGCGCCAGCAGCCAAGGCCTAAACAATGAGCAGTTCTTC. Protein sequence: CASSQGLNNEQFF.

The genes are TRBV11-2 and TRBJ2-7; D is unclear. The CDR3 sequence is 13 residues long. V was trimmed by 2 bases and J by 0 bases, leaving 5 bases between them. Germline V gene data show CDR1 as SGHAT and CDR2 as FQNNGV. CDR3 sequence (DNA): TGTGCCAGCAGCTTATGGGACTCCTACGAGCAGTACTTC. Residues: CASSLWDSYEQYF.

The chain combines TRBV7-2 with TRBJ2-3; no reliable D call. Trimming left V 6 bases short and J 0 bases short, with 7 bases between. Germline V gives CDR1 SGHTA, CDR2 FQGNSA. The CDR3 runs to 13 residues. CDR3 sequence (DNA): TGTGCCAGCAGAATAGCTAGCACAGATACGCAGTATTTT. This translates into CASRIASTDTQYF.